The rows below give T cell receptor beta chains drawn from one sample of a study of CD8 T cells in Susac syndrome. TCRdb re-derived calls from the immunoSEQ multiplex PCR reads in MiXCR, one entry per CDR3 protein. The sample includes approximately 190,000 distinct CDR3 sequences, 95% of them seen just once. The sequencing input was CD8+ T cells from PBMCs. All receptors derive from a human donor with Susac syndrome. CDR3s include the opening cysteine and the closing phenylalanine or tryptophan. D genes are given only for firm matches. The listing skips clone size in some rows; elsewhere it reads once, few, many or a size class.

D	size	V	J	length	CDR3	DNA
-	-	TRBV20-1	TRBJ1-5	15	CSARVDDKINQPQHF	TGCAGTGCTAGAGTTGACGACAAAATTAATCAGCCCCAGCATTTT
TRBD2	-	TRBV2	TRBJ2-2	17	CASSTLRGGLNTGELFF	TGTGCCAGCAGTACTCTTCGCGGGGGGCTGAACACCGGGGAGCTGTTTTTT
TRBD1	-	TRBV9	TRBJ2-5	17	CASSVDPGGYHSETQYF	TGTGCCAGCAGCGTAGATCCAGGGGGTTATCACTCAGAGACCCAGTACTTC
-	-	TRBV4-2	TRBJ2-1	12	CASSQINNEQFF	TGTGCCAGCAGCCAAATAAACAATGAGCAGTTCTTC
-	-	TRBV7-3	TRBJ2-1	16	CASSLVEGVGYNEQFF	TGTGCCAGCAGCTTAGTAGAGGGAGTAGGATACAATGAGCAGTTCTTC
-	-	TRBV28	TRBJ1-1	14	CASSFPTPNTEAFF	TGTGCCAGCAGTTTTCCGACACCGAACACTGAAGCTTTCTTT
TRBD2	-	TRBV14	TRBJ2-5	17	CASSQDLLVAGGETQYF	TGTGCCAGCAGCCAAGACCTACTGGTAGCGGGAGGAGAGACCCAGTACTTC
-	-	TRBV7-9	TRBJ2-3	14	CASSPDRHTDTQYF	TGTGCCAGCAGTCCGGACAGACACACAGATACGCAGTATTTT
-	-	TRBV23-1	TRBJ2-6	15	CASSGSFSGANVLTF	TGCGCCAGCAGCGGCTCGTTCTCTGGGGCCAACGTCCTGACTTTC
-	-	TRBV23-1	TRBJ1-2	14	CASSQSEGSYGYTF	TGCGCCAGCAGTCAATCAGAGGGGAGCTATGGCTACACCTTC
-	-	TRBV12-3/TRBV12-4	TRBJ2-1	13	CASSSSTSGEQFF	-
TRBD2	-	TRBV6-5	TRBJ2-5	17	CASSYGGLGEGQETQYF	TGTGCCAGCAGTTACGGAGGTCTTGGGGAGGGGCAAGAGACCCAGTACTTC
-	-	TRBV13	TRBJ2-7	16	CASTLGRVPKAYEQYF	TGTGCCAGCACCCTAGGTAGGGTCCCCAAGGCCTACGAGCAGTACTTC
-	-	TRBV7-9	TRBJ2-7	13	CASSLVGIYEQYF	TGTGCCAGCAGCTTAGTGGGAATCTACGAGCAGTACTTC
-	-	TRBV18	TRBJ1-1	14	CASSPVSGNTEAFF	TGTGCCAGCTCACCAGTATCAGGTAACACTGAAGCTTTCTTT
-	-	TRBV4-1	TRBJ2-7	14	CASSQEGLFYEQYF	TGCGCCAGCAGCCAAGAGGGGCTGTTCTACGAGCAGTACTTC
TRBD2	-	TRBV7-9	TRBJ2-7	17	CASSHPPLAGPGYEQYF	TGTGCCAGCAGCCACCCCCCTCTAGCGGGACCCGGCTACGAGCAGTACTTC
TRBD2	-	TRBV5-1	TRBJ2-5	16	CASRLTSGGSQETQYF	TGCGCCAGCAGACTAACTAGCGGGGGGTCCCAAGAGACCCAGTACTTC
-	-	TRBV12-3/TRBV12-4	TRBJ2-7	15	CASIKTGTDSYEQYF	TGTGCCAGCATCAAAACCGGGACTGACTCCTACGAGCAGTACTTC
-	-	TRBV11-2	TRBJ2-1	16	CASSLGGAVTYNEQFF	TGTGCCAGCAGCTTAGGAGGAGCAGTTACTTACAATGAGCAGTTCTTC
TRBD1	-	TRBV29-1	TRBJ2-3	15	CSVEDGGQNTDTQYF	TGCAGCGTTGAAGATGGGGGACAGAACACAGATACGCAGTATTTT
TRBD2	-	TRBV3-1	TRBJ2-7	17	CASSQDPWREATYEQYF	TGTGCCAGCAGCCAAGATCCGTGGCGGGAGGCGACCTACGAGCAGTACTTC
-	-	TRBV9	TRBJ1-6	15	CASRVSLQKNSPLHF	TGTGCCAGCAGAGTGAGTTTACAGAAAAATTCACCCCTCCACTTT
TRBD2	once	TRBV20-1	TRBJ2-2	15	CSATTSGADTGELFF	TGCAGTGCTACTACTAGCGGGGCGGATACCGGGGAGCTGTTTTTT
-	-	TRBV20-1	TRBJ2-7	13	CSAIGPGAYEQYF	TGCAGTGCTATCGGTCCGGGGGCTTACGAGCAGTACTTC
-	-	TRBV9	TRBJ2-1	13	CASSAGQYNEQFF	TGTGCCAGCAGCGCAGGCCAGTACAATGAGCAGTTCTTC
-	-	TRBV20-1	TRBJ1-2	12	CSARNGNYGYTF	TGCAGTGCTAGGAACGGAAACTATGGCTACACCTTC
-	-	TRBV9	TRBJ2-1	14	CASNLGAGYNEQFF	TGTGCCAGCAACCTTGGGGCGGGATACAATGAGCAGTTCTTC
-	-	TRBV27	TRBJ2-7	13	CASSFSTDYEQYF	TGTGCCAGCAGTTTCTCGACAGACTACGAGCAGTACTTC
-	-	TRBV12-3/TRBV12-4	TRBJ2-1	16	CASSPWGVSSYNEQFF	TGTGCCAGCAGTCCCTGGGGAGTGAGCTCCTACAATGAGCAGTTCTTC
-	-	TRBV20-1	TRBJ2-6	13	CSAIRQGANVLTF	TGCAGTGCTATTCGACAGGGGGCCAACGTCCTGACTTTC
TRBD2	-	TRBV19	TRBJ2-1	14	CASSILAGAGEQFF	TGTGCCAGTTCGATACTAGCGGGAGCCGGTGAGCAGTTCTTC
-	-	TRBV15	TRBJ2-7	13	CATQEGFSYEQYF	TGTGCCACCCAGGAGGGTTTTTCCTACGAGCAGTACTTC
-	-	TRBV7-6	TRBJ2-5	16	CASSHKTLGRQETQYF	TGTGCCAGCAGCCACAAAACCCTGGGACGGCAAGAGACCCAGTACTTC
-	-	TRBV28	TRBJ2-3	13	CASSRLGSDTQYF	TGTGCCAGCAGCCGACTAGGTTCGGATACGCAGTATTTT
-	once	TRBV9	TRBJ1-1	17	CASSPLASSRVGTEAFF	TGTGCCAGCAGCCCGCTGGCCTCCAGTCGAGTCGGCACTGAAGCTTTCTTT
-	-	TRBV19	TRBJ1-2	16	CASSPRQASFNYGYTF	TGTGCCAGTAGTCCTCGACAGGCCAGTTTTAACTATGGCTACACCTTC
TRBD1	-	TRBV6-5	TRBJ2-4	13	CASRRQGANIQYF	TGTGCCAGCAGGAGACAGGGGGCTAACATTCAGTACTTC
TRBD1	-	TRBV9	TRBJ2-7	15	CASSPAGTGPYEQYF	TGTGCCAGCAGCCCCGCTGGGACAGGACCCTACGAGCAGTACTTC
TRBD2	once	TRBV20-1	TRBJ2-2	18	CSARDGTSGRAGTGELFF	TGCAGTGCTAGAGATGGGACTAGCGGGAGGGCCGGCACCGGGGAGCTGTTTTTT